These 10 T cell receptor beta chains came from one sample sequenced in a study of T cell responses to AZD1222 COVID-19 vaccine. TCRdb keeps only in-frame clones here, not all; method: immunoSEQ multiplex PCR. The table has 150,000 or so clones, approximately 89% seen once; the top ten hold approximately 5%. The sequenced sample was peripheral blood, obtained on day 0 of AZD1222 vaccination. These receptor sequences come from an adult in good health.

This clone has a handful of counts. This CDR3 reads CASSPRGASGQFF. The CDR3 DNA is TGTGCCAGCAGCCCAAGGGGGGCTAGCGGGCAGTTCTTC. The rearrangement uses TRBV7-2 and TRBJ2-1; a weak D match, TRBD2 (7 bases). The ends were cut back, 5 bases at V and 12 bases at J, with 17 bases in the middle. This CDR3 is built from 13 residues. Germline V lookup: CDR1 SGHTA, CDR2 FQGNSA. Full variable domain (remainder filled in from reference TRBV7-2 and TRBJ2-1): GAGVSQSPSNKVTEKGKDVELRCDPISGHTALYWYRQSLGQGLEFLIYFQGNSAPDKSGLPSDRFSAERTGGSVSTLTIQRTQQEDSAVYLCASSPRGASGQFFGPGTRLTVL.

CDR3 loop: CASSPDSYNEQFF. Here the CDR3 DNA reads TGTGCCAGCAGCCCCGACTCCTACAATGAGCAGTTCTTC. This chain uses TRBV7-3 with TRBJ2-1, with D unresolved. CDR1 is SGHTA and CDR2 is FQGTGA in the germline V gene. V gave up 5 bases and J gave up 0 bases, with 5 bases separating them. The CDR3 contains 13 residues.

The rearrangement uses TRBV6-2 or TRBV6-3 and TRBJ2-5, with 7 bases aligning to TRBD1. Per the germline V gene, CDR1 is MNHEY and CDR2 is SVGEGT. The CDR3 spans 13 residues. The junction had 3 bases not matched to a gene; V was cut back by 5 bases and J by 3 bases. CDR3 nucleotides: TGTGCCAGCAGTGACAGGGTGGAAGAGACCCAGTACTTC. Amino acids: CASSDRVEETQYF.

CDR3 in DNA: TGTGCCATCAGTGAAGCAGGGAGCCACACCGGGGAGCTGTTTTTT. Its protein product is CAISEAGSHTGELFF. This chain connects TRBV10-3 to TRBJ2-2; D is possibly TRBD1 or TRBD2 (5 bases each). Germline V lookup: CDR1 ENHRY, CDR2 SYGVKD. The CDR3 is made up of 15 amino acids. V was shortened by 3 bases and J by 3 bases, with 11 bases between the two germline ends.

V usage is TRBV2 and J usage is TRBJ1-1, with no clear D. The CDR3 sequence is 11 residues long. Germline V lookup: CDR1 SNHLY, CDR2 FYNNEI. The V gene lost 7 bases and the J gene lost 8 bases, with 11 bases spanning the gap. CDR3 amino acids: CASTRSREAFF. The DNA of the CDR3 is TGTGCCAGCACTAGATCAAGAGAAGCTTTCTTT.

The chain links TRBV19 to TRBJ1-6; D is unresolved. Per the germline V gene, CDR1 is LNHDA and CDR2 is SQIVND (reference sequence). The V end lost 4 bases, the J end lost 13 bases, and 11 bases lay between the germline ends. CDR3 length: 12 residues. CDR3 amino acids: CASSTPPGPLHF. The CDR3 nucleotides are TGTGCCAGTAGTACACCGCCTGGCCCCCTCCACTTT.

This chain uses TRBV4-1 with TRBJ1-2; TRBD1 matches 8 bases. CDR3 length: 15 amino acids. Per germline, CDR1 MGHRA and CDR2 YSYEKL. V lost 4 bases and J lost 1; bases outside the gene matches: 5. The CDR3 reads CASSLGQGSNYGYTF. The CDR3 DNA sequence: TGCGCCAGCAGCCTTGGACAGGGTAGTAACTATGGCTACACCTTC.

The CDR3 region has the DNA TGTGCCACCAGTCTAGCGGGAGGTCACGAGCAGTACTTC. It encodes CATSLAGGHEQYF. The chain combines TRBV24-1 with TRBJ2-7, with 11 nucleotides matching TRBD2. The ends lost 6 bases at V and 5 bases at J; junction bases unmatched: 2. CDR1 is KGHDR, CDR2 SFDVKD, per germline. This CDR3 is built from 13 residues.

The chain employs TRBV9 and TRBJ1-5, with 8 bases identical to TRBD1. With V trimmed by 1 base and J by 8 bases, 5 bases remained unmatched. This CDR3 spans 14 amino acids. CDR1 and CDR2 (germline): SGDLS, YYNGEE. This CDR3 reads CASSVTGGQEPQHF. The CDR3 nucleotides are TGTGCCAGCAGCGTAACAGGGGGTCAGGAGCCCCAGCATTTT.

This chain uses TRBV5-8 with TRBJ2-2; D is possibly TRBD1 (5 bases). Germline CDR1 SGHTS, CDR2 YDEGEE. V was cut by 7 bases and J by 9 bases, with 19 bases left in between. CDR3 size: 14 residues. The DNA of the CDR3 is TGTGCCAGCCACTATGGGGCTGGGCAGCGGGAGCTGTTTTTT. This sequence encodes CASHYGAGQRELFF. Combining the CDR3 with reference TRBV5-8 and TRBJ2-2 gives the whole variable domain EAGVTQSPTHLIKTRGQQATLRCSPISGHTSVYWYQQALGLGLQFLLWYDEGEERNRGNFPPRFSGRQFPNYSSELNVNALELEDSALYLCASHYGAGQRELFFGEGSRLTVL.